Below are 26 T cell receptor beta chains sequenced from a single sample in a study of Ad26.COV2.S vaccination and SARS-CoV-2 variants. Noted treatment: some 20 received Ad26.COV2.S at low or high dose, single or two shots; about five received placebo; per-sample allocation not given. Samples came from day 63 after the first vaccine or placebo injection. TCRdb's table, derived via immunoSEQ multiplex PCR, lists solely in-frame clones and lacks some. The sample shows roughly 500,000 clones, roughly 89% of them seen only once. The starting material was peripheral blood, obtained in a trial of Ad26.COV2.S vaccine versus placebo. The receptors come from a person between 18 and 65 years old who received the Ad26.COV2.S COVID-19 vaccine or a placebo.

The chain uses TRBV29-1 and TRBJ1-2; D unresolved. The germline V gene has CDR1 SQVTM and CDR2 ANQGSEA. V dropped 5 bases and J dropped 0 bases, with 16 bases sitting between them. The CDR3 has 15 amino acids. The CDR3 bases are TGCAGCGTTAGGTTTACGGGTTCAGCTAACTATGGCTACACCTTC. This gives the protein CSVRFTGSANYGYTF.

The V gene is TRBV5-4, the J gene TRBJ1-6, with a weak D call TRBD1 (5 bases). V was clipped by 7 bases and J by 13 bases, with 12 bases between them. The CDR3 sequence is 11 residues long. The V gene's germline CDR1 is SGHNT and CDR2 YYREEE (reference sequence). The CDR3 DNA reads TGTGCCAGCGGGGCGGTTGCCCCCCTCCACTTT. This gives the protein CASGAVAPLHF.

The chain carries TRBV10-3 and TRBJ2-7, with D possibly matching TRBD1 (6 bases). Germline V gene data show CDR1 as ENHRY and CDR2 as SYGVKD. Deletions cut 10 bases from V and 4 bases from J, with 11 bases between. This CDR3 is 11 amino acids long. The DNA for the CDR3 is TGTGCCACCCGGACAGATTACGAGCAGTACTTC. Residues: CATRTDYEQYF.

The J gene is TRBJ1-5, the V gene TRBV7-9; D unresolved. The germline V gene encodes CDR1 SEHNR and CDR2 FQNEAQ (reference sequence). The CDR3 totals 14 residues. V lost 5 bases and J 0 bases, leaving 8 bases between the germline ends. The CDR3 DNA reads TGTGCCAGCAGCCGGGCGGCTAGCAATCAGCCCCAGCATTTT. Translating it yields CASSRAASNQPQHF.

V is TRBV21-1 and J is TRBJ2-3. TRBV21-1 is marked as a pseudogene. This CDR3 is 17 amino acids long. The CDR3 DNA reads TGTGCCAGCAGCAAAGCGGGAGCCAGGGTAGGTTCTGATACGCAGTATTTT. Residues: CASSKAGARVGSDTQYF.

Notes on this clone: Germline is not matched at one junction end, which may reflect a read error. Other DNA sequences within the sample encode an identical CDR3. This chain joins TRBV3-1 (or the pseudogene TRBV3-2) and TRBJ1-5, with TRBD1 as a possible D gene (5 bases). Germline loops: CDR1 LGHDT, CDR2 YNNKEL (reference sequence). The CDR3 contains 18 residues. CDR3 loop: CASSQATGGAGLNQPQHF. The CDR3 region has the DNA TGTGCTAGCAGCCAAGCAACGGGTGGGGCAGGTCTGAATCAGCCCCAGCATTTT.

The rearrangement joins TRBV4-3 to TRBJ2-2; a possible D gene is TRBD2 (6 bases). V dropped 1 base and J dropped 5 bases, with 11 bases sitting between them. The CDR3 covers 15 residues. The germline gives CDR1 LGHNA, CDR2 YSLEER. CDR3 sequence reads: CASSQVPGGTGELFF. CDR3 DNA: TGCGCCAGCAGCCAAGTCCCTGGGGGGACCGGGGAGCTGTTTTTT.

The rearrangement joins TRBV5-4 to TRBJ1-4; 9 bases fit TRBD1. The CDR3 has 13 residues. The ends lost 9 bases at V and 4 bases at J; junction bases unmatched: 4. Per the germline V gene, CDR1 is SGHNT and CDR2 is YYREEE (reference sequence). The CDR3 here is CATGTGINEKLFF. DNA for the CDR3: TGTGCCACCGGGACAGGGATTAATGAAAAACTGTTTTTT.

The chain recombines TRBV4-3 with TRBJ1-2; no clear D. The CDR3 extends over 14 amino acids. CDR1 is LGHNA, CDR2 YSLEER, per germline. Trimming removed 0 bases at V and 5 bases at J, with 10 bases between. The CDR3 DNA is TGCGCCAGCAGCCAAGAGAATAGGGTTTATGGCTACACCTTC. It codes for CASSQENRVYGYTF.

The CDR3 coding sequence is TGCGCCAGCAGCCCTACCGGGACCTCCCTCTCCTATAATTCACCCCTCCACTTT. This codes for CASSPTGTSLSYNSPLHF. V gene TRBV5-1 combines with J gene TRBJ1-6, with a weak D call TRBD1 (5 bases). The length of the CDR3 is 18 residues. Trimming pared 4 bases from V and 0 bases from J, leaving 17 bases between. Germline V lookup: CDR1 SGHRS, CDR2 YFSETQ.

The CDR3 coding sequence is TGTGCCAGCAGCTTAGTTGGACGGCTCAACGGTTACTCCCAAGAGACCCAGTACTTC. Translated, it gives CASSLVGRLNGYSQETQYF. The chain uses TRBV13 and TRBJ2-5; D gene uncertain. CDR1 and CDR2 (germline): PRHDT, FYEKMQ (reference sequence). This CDR3 comprises 19 residues. V dropped 1 base and J dropped 1 base, with 22 bases sitting between them.

V is TRBV19 and J is TRBJ1-1; no clear D. CDR3 size: 16 residues. Trimming pared 8 bases from V and 7 bases from J, leaving 26 bases between. Germline V lookup: CDR1 LNHDA, CDR2 SQIVND (reference sequence). The CDR3 spells CASGLAPGKARYEAFF. The CDR3 region has the DNA TGTGCCAGTGGACTCGCCCCGGGGAAGGCCCGATATGAAGCTTTCTTT.

This clone was observed a single time. The rearrangement joins TRBV7-2 to TRBJ2-2; D assignment may be TRBD1 or TRBD2 (6 bases each). V lost 1 base and J lost 4, with 13 bases in between. Germline V gene sequence: CDR1 SGHTA, CDR2 FQGNSA. CDR3 length equals 16 residues. The CDR3 DNA is TGTGCCAGCAGCTTAGAGGGGGGCTGGAGCACCGGGGAGCTGTTTTTT. Protein: CASSLEGGWSTGELFF.

The chain combines TRBV27 with TRBJ2-1; unclear D gene. This CDR3 is 14 amino acids long. CDR1 is MNHEY, CDR2 SMNVEV, per germline (reference sequence). V lost 7 bases to trimming and J lost 0 bases, with 10 bases between them. CDR3 DNA sequence: TGTGCCAGCACGGACCTCAGCTCCTACAATGAGCAGTTCTTC. Its protein is CASTDLSSYNEQFF.

The chain employs TRBV28 and TRBJ1-4, with a possible D match to TRBD1 (6 bases). The germline V gene encodes CDR1 MDHEN and CDR2 SYDVKM. The CDR3 has 16 amino acids. Trimming took off 2 bases at V and 3 bases at J, with 13 bases between the two ends. The CDR3 here is CASSLKQGRANEKLFF. CDR3 coding DNA: TGTGCCAGCAGTTTAAAACAGGGTAGGGCTAATGAAAAACTGTTTTTT.

The rearrangement uses TRBV3-1 (or the pseudogene TRBV3-2) and TRBJ1-4; TRBD1 is a possible D gene (6 bases). The germline V gene encodes CDR1 LGHDT and CDR2 YNNKEL (reference sequence). Between the trimmed V and J ends, which lost 6 bases and 8 bases, there was a span of 19 bases. The CDR3 totals 15 residues. The CDR3 sequence is CASRPNRAGREKLFF. CDR3 sequence (DNA): TGTGCCAGCAGACCGAACAGGGCAGGTCGAGAAAAACTGTTTTTT.

The chain carries TRBV6-2 or TRBV6-3 and TRBJ2-7; D call uncertain. Germline lookup yields CDR1 MNHEY and CDR2 SVGEGT. This CDR3 has 15 amino acids. The V end was cut by 6 bases, the J end by 3 bases, with 18 bases between. CDR3 region: CASSTPAGVNYEQYF. In nucleotides, the CDR3 is TGTGCCAGCAGCACACCGGCTGGGGTAAACTACGAGCAGTACTTC.

The chain joins TRBV4-3 to TRBJ2-7; 8 positions agree with TRBD1. Germline V gene data show CDR1 as LGHNA and CDR2 as YSLEER. The CDR3 runs 14 residues. J gave up 7 bases and V 4 bases, and 9 bases lay outside the gene matches. The CDR3 reads CASSLPGQASEQYV. For the CDR3, the DNA is TGCGCCAGCAGCCTGCCGGGACAGGCTTCAGAGCAGTACGTC.

The J gene is TRBJ1-6, the V gene TRBV11-3; D is perhaps TRBD1 (5 bases). In germline, CDR1 is SGHNT, CDR2 YENEEA. CDR3 length: 16 residues. Between the trimmed V and J ends, which lost 1 base and 6 bases, there was a span of 13 bases. This chain's CDR3 is CASSLGQGEINSPLHF. CDR3 sequence (DNA): TGTGCCAGCAGCTTAGGCCAGGGCGAGATTAATTCACCCCTCCACTTT.

J is TRBJ2-1 and V is TRBV5-1; TRBD1 agrees at 8 bases. Germline values: CDR1 SGHRS, CDR2 YFSETQ. V was pared by 3 bases and J by 5 bases, with 7 bases of the junction left unmatched. The CDR3 is made up of 15 amino acids. CDR3 sequence: CASSSDRALHNEQFF. CDR3 sequence (DNA): TGCGCCAGCAGCTCGGACAGGGCACTCCACAATGAGCAGTTCTTC.

This rearrangement joins TRBV19 to TRBJ1-5; D unclear. The germline V gene encodes CDR1 LNHDA and CDR2 SQIVND (reference sequence). There are 13 residues in the CDR3. V was trimmed by 7 bases and J by 3 bases, leaving 10 bases between them. Written as DNA, the CDR3 is TGTGCCAGTACTTTCGACCCCAATCAGCCCCAGCATTTT. This encodes CASTFDPNQPQHF.

This chain uses TRBV2 with TRBJ1-6, with D unclear. The germline CDR1 and CDR2 sequences are SNHLY and FYNNEI. This CDR3 is 14 amino acids long. V lost 7 bases and J 7 bases, leaving 14 bases between the germline ends. CDR3 in amino acids: CASTGPTRNSPLHF. The DNA of the CDR3 is TGTGCCAGCACCGGACCCACCCGAAATTCACCCCTCCACTTT.

This chain uses TRBV27 with TRBJ2-3, with TRBD2 matching 7 bases. Germline V gene sequence: CDR1 MNHEY, CDR2 SMNVEV (reference sequence). V shed 6 bases, J shed 1 base, and the junction held 7 bases outside the gene matches. This CDR3 spans 15 amino acids. The CDR3 DNA sequence: TGTGCCAGCAGCTCCCCAAGCGGGGGCACAGATACGCAGTATTTT. This gives the protein CASSSPSGGTDTQYF.

This clone was recorded many times. The genes are TRBV6-5 and TRBJ2-2; D might be TRBD1 (6 bases). The CDR3 contains 14 residues. The germline V and J ends were trimmed by 5 bases and 4 bases, with 11 bases remaining between them. The V gene's germline CDR1 is MNHEY and CDR2 SVGAGI. CDR3: CASSRRTVTGELFF. CDR3 DNA: TGTGCCAGCAGTCGACGGACAGTCACCGGGGAGCTGTTTTTT.

The CDR3 nucleotides read TGCAGTGCTAGAGTAATCCCTGAAGCTTTCTTT. It is translated as CSARVIPEAFF. This sequence joins TRBV20-1 and TRBJ1-1; D gene unclear. Trimming stripped 1 base from V and 6 bases from J, with 6 bases between. Per the germline V gene, CDR1 is DFQATT and CDR2 is SNEGSKA (reference sequence). This CDR3 region has 11 residues.

The chain uses TRBV7-2 and TRBJ1-2; D unclear. The CDR3 loop spans 14 amino acids. Germline V gene sequence: CDR1 SGHTA, CDR2 FQGNSA. Trimming removed 5 bases from V and 1 base from J, with 11 bases in between. CDR3 region: CASSLGPNNYGYTF. Here the CDR3 DNA reads TGTGCCAGCAGCCTCGGACCGAATAACTATGGCTACACCTTC.